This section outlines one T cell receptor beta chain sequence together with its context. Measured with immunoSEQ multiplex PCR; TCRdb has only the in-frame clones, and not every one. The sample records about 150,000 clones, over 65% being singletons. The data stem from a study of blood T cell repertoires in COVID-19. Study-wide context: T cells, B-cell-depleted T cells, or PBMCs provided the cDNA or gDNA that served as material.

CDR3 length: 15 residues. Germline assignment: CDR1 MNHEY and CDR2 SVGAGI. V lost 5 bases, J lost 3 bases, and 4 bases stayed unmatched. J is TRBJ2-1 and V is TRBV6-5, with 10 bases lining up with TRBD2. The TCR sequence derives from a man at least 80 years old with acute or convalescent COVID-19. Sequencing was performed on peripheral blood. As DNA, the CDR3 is TGTGCCAGCAGTCTCTGGACTAGCGGCTACAATGAGCAGTTCTTC. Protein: CASSLWTSGYNEQFF.